This T cell receptor (beta chain) appears in the sequencing data of a study of T cell responses to AZD1222 COVID-19 vaccine. The table came from immunoSEQ multiplex PCR; TCRdb's copy has only in-frame clones and leaves some out. This listing includes 150,000 or so clones. V lost 3 bases and J 4 bases, leaving 16 bases between the germline ends. Looked up from germline, CDR1 is MNHEY and CDR2 is SMNVEV (reference sequence). CDR3 size: 15 residues. The specimen was peripheral blood. J is TRBJ2-7 and V is TRBV27; maybe TRBD1 (7 bases). The sequence derives from an adult in good health. CDR3 in amino acids: CASSFRGGGGYEQYF. The CDR3 DNA reads as TGTGCCAGCAGTTTCCGCGGAGGGGGCGGTTACGAGCAGTACTTC.